The 21 T cell receptor beta chains below come from one sample, sequenced in a study of T cell repertoires in cytomegalovirus infection. MiXCR was run by TCRdb on the reads, yielding one entry per CDR3 protein. The sample includes hundreds of thousands of distinct CDR3 sequences, 35% to 45% of them seen just once. Sequencing was performed on PBMCs. Receptor source: a human donor in good health (CMV status not recorded). Some clones in this sample may be carry-over from other donors' samples.

This clonotype has a single count. The junction departs from germline at one end; a sequencing error may be responsible. V is TRBV7-2 and J is TRBJ2-7, with 10 bases aligning to TRBD2. The CDR3 has 14 amino acids. The germline CDR1 and CDR2 sequences are SGHTA and FQGNSA. CDR3 nucleotides: TGTGCCAACAGCGTTAGCGGGGGGACCTACGAGCAGTACTTC. Its protein product is CANSVSGGTYEQYF.

This clonotype has only a few counts. The J gene is TRBJ1-1, the V gene TRBV12-3 or TRBV12-4; 9 positions match TRBD1. V lost 3 bases to trimming and J lost 7 bases; unmatched junction nucleotides: 3. The CDR3 runs 13 residues. DNA for the CDR3: TGTGCCAGCAGTTTCGGGACAGGGCTTGAAGCTTTCTTT. This gives the protein CASSFGTGLEAFF.

The V gene is TRBV18, the J gene TRBJ1-2; tentatively, D is TRBD1 (5 bases). The CDR3 runs 15 residues. Trimming took 1 base from V and 3 from J, leaving 12 bases between them. Germline V lookup: CDR1 KGHSH, CDR2 LQKENI. For the CDR3, the DNA is TGTGCCAGCTCACCACGCGACAGTTCGGACTATGGCTACACCTTC. Amino acids: CASSPRDSSDYGYTF.

This rearrangement joins TRBV6-6 to TRBJ1-3; D unclear. This CDR3 is built from 13 residues. Trimming left V 2 bases short and J 5 bases short, with 7 bases between. The germline gives CDR1 MNHNY, CDR2 SVGAGI (reference sequence). The CDR3 region is CASSYPDRNTIYF. CDR3 DNA sequence: TGTGCCAGCAGTTACCCTGACCGAAACACCATATATTTT.

This clonotype was detected many times. The chain joins TRBV7-6 to TRBJ1-1; D might be TRBD1 (6 bases). The CDR3 totals 18 residues. Germline loops: CDR1 SGHVS, CDR2 FNYEAQ. The V gene lost 1 base and the J gene lost 5 bases, with 23 bases spanning the gap. CDR3 protein: CASSLEHNLKQGRTEAFF. CDR3 DNA sequence: TGTGCCAGCAGCTTAGAACACAACTTGAAACAGGGTAGGACTGAAGCTTTCTTT.

This clonotype was seen a handful of times. The V gene is TRBV5-4, the J gene TRBJ1-5; no reliable D call. V was clipped by 1 base and J by 0 bases, with 11 bases between them. CDR1 is SGHNT, CDR2 YYREEE, per germline (reference sequence). The CDR3 is 16 amino acids. The CDR3 DNA reads TGTGCCAGCAGCTTGATGTCTTCGGATAGCAATCAGCCCCAGCATTTT. It encodes CASSLMSSDSNQPQHF. The full variable domain, completed using reference TRBV5-4 and TRBJ1-5, is ETGVTQSPTHLIKTRGQQVTLRCSSQSGHNTVSWYQQALGQGPQFIFQYYREEENGRGNFPPRFSGLQFPNYSSELNVNALELDDSALYLCASSLMSSDSNQPQHFGDGTRLSIL.

V and J are TRBV7-4 and TRBJ2-5; D may correspond to TRBD1 or TRBD2 (5 bases each). Germline values: CDR1 SGHVT, CDR2 SQSDAQ. This CDR3 has 16 residues. V was clipped by 5 bases and J by 5 bases, with 21 bases between them. CDR3 residues: CASSPRGSDWGETQYF. CDR3 coding DNA: TGTGCCAGCAGCCCCCGTGGGAGTGACTGGGGGGAGACCCAGTACTTC. The full variable domain, rest sourced from reference TRBV7-4 and TRBJ2-5, is GAGVSQSPRYKVAKRGRDVALRCDSISGHVTLYWYRQTLGQGSEVLTYSQSDAQRDKSGRPSGRFSAERPERSVSTLKIQRTEQGDSAVYLCASSPRGSDWGETQYFGPGTRLLVL.

The chain links TRBV7-3 to TRBJ1-1; weak D call: TRBD1 (5 bases). V lost 5 bases, J lost 1 base, and 14 bases lay in between. Germline values: CDR1 SGHTA, CDR2 FQGTGA. This CDR3 has 15 amino acids. CDR3 protein: CASSRDASGNTEAFF. The CDR3 nucleotides are TGTGCCAGCAGCCGGGACGCTTCAGGGAACACTGAAGCTTTCTTT.

This clonotype was detected a few times. The rearrangement links TRBV4-2 to TRBJ2-2; D not certain. There are 16 residues in the CDR3. The germline V gene has CDR1 LGHNA and CDR2 YNFKEQ. Trimming stripped 2 bases from V and 3 bases from J, with 13 bases between. The DNA of the CDR3 is TGTGCCAGCAGCCAAACCGCTGGTGACCACACCGGGGAGCTGTTTTTT. It yields the protein CASSQTAGDHTGELFF.

V usage is TRBV12-3 or TRBV12-4 and J usage is TRBJ1-6, with unresolved D. The V end lost 9 bases, the J end lost 4 bases, and 28 bases lay between the germline ends. The CDR3 spans 19 residues. The CDR3 DNA follows: TGTGCCAGTTGTTTATGGCCTGCTGTGCCAGGCCCATATAATTCACCCCTCCACTTT. As protein: CASCLWPAVPGPYNSPLHF.

Of note for this clonotype: This may arise from a read error, as a much more abundant clone is one base away. V gene TRBV20-1 combines with J gene TRBJ1-6; no definite D call. The CDR3 length is 13 residues. CDR1 is DFQATT and CDR2 is SNEGSKA in the germline V gene (reference sequence). The CDR3 DNA sequence: TGCAGTGCTAGAGATGGAAAAAATTTACCCCTCCACTTT. Residues: CSARDGKNLPLHF.

There are a few counts of this clonotype. V is TRBV2 and J is TRBJ2-5, with TRBD1 identical over 7 bases. V lost 5 bases and J lost 5; bases outside the gene matches: 14. Germline V gives CDR1 SNHLY, CDR2 FYNNEI. The CDR3 has 16 amino acids. This CDR3 reads CASSRDRTIRMETQYF. The CDR3 DNA follows: TGTGCCAGCAGTCGGGACAGAACTATAAGGATGGAGACCCAGTACTTC. Combining the CDR3 with reference TRBV2 and TRBJ2-5 gives the whole variable domain EPEVTQTPSHQVTQMGQEVILRCVPISNHLYFYWYRQILGQKVEFLVSFYNNEISEKSEIFDDQFSVERPDGSNFTLKIRSTKLEDSAMYFCASSRDRTIRMETQYFGPGTRLLVL.

This clonotype was seen many times. The chain uses TRBV28 and TRBJ1-1; the D is unclear. V dropped 5 bases and J dropped 1 base, with 8 bases sitting between them. Germline CDR1 is MDHEN and CDR2 is SYDVKM. This CDR3 has 13 residues. DNA for the CDR3: TGTGCCAGCAGTGGCCCGACGAACACTGAAGCTTTCTTT. Residues: CASSGPTNTEAFF.

The rearrangement joins TRBV5-6 to TRBJ2-2, with TRBD1 matching over 7 bases. The length of the CDR3 is 14 residues. CDR1 and CDR2 from the germline V gene are SGHDT and YYEEEE. The junction had 3 bases not matched to a gene; V was cut back by 2 bases and J by 5 bases. CDR3 in amino acids: CASSFTGVTGELFF. The CDR3 DNA sequence: TGTGCCAGCAGCTTCACAGGGGTTACCGGGGAGCTGTTTTTT.

The rearrangement joins TRBV12-3 or TRBV12-4 to TRBJ2-7; perhaps TRBD2 as D (6 bases). The CDR3 totals 15 residues. Trimming took off 1 base at V and 0 bases at J, with 10 bases between the two ends. The CDR3 reads CASSLEERVSYEQYF. CDR3 bases: TGTGCCAGCAGTTTAGAAGAGCGGGTCTCCTACGAGCAGTACTTC.

This clonotype was recorded many times. The rearrangement links TRBV7-2 to TRBJ1-2, with 8 bases aligning to TRBD1. Germline values: CDR1 SGHTA, CDR2 FQGNSA. The trim removed 3 bases at V and 5 bases at J, leaving 2 bases unmatched. This CDR3 has 13 amino acids. CDR3 sequence (DNA): TGTGCCAGCAGCTTGGGACAGGAGTATGGCTACACCTTC. Its protein is CASSLGQEYGYTF.

This clonotype was detected a few times. V gene TRBV6-5 combines with J gene TRBJ1-3; D ambiguous. The length of the CDR3 is 15 residues. Germline V gene sequence: CDR1 MNHEY, CDR2 SVGAGI. Trimming cost V 0 bases and J 2 bases, with 8 bases left between them. This CDR3 reads CASSYSGSPGNTIYF. As DNA, the CDR3 is TGTGCCAGCAGTTACTCGGGCAGTCCTGGAAACACCATATATTTT.

In regard to this clonotype: A much more abundant neighbour one base away suggests this may be a read error. Because the CDR3 is missing its conserved closing phenylalanine or tryptophan, this is likely a read error. V usage is TRBV7-6 and J usage is TRBJ2-3; TRBD2 is a possible D gene (5 bases). V was cut by 5 bases and J by 3 bases, with 18 bases left in between. Germline V gene sequence: CDR1 SGHVS, CDR2 FNYEAQ. The CDR3 length is 16 residues. The CDR3 bases are TGTGCCAGCAGCCCTGGTATAGGGAGTGGAACAGATACGCAGTATTGT. It yields the protein CASSPGIGSGTDTQYC.

V and J are TRBV28 and TRBJ1-2; TRBD1 is a possible D gene (5 bases). The CDR3 has 17 amino acids. Trimming pared 1 base from V and 14 bases from J, leaving 29 bases between. CDR1 and CDR2 from the germline V gene are MDHEN and SYDVKM. CDR3 DNA sequence: TGTGCCAGCAGTTTATTTTACAGGAACGGTGACGGTGGTGGCTCAACCTTC. Encoded protein: CASSLFYRNGDGGGSTF.

This clonotype was counted a single time. V is TRBV19 and J is TRBJ1-1; the match to TRBD1 covers 9 bases. V trimming: 8 bases; J trimming: 6 bases; junction bases outside the gene matches: 10. Germline-derived CDR1 and CDR2 are LNHDA and SQIVND (reference sequence). The CDR3 is 14 amino acids. This CDR3 is CASSDRGGVAEAFF. For the CDR3, the DNA is TGTGCCAGTTCGGACAGGGGAGGAGTGGCTGAAGCTTTCTTT.

V is TRBV20-1 and J is TRBJ1-5; D is ambiguous. Germline V gene sequence: CDR1 DFQATT, CDR2 SNEGSKA (reference sequence). The CDR3 has 12 residues. V was trimmed by 7 bases and J by 4 bases, leaving 11 bases between them. The CDR3 region has the DNA TGCAGTGTAAGGCGGAGTAATCAGCCCCAGCATTTT. Translation: CSVRRSNQPQHF.